This T cell receptor beta chain was sequenced during a study of cytomegalovirus exposure and HLA in healthy donors. Study conclusions and caveats: HLA alleles were associated with around 17,000 TCR beta sequences in a later analysis at 0.05 false discovery rate. As immune exposure information, only CMV serostatus was available.

This CDR3 is built from 15 residues. CDR1 and CDR2 (germline): MDHEN, SYDVKM. Between the trimmed V and J ends, which lost 4 bases and 1 base, there was a span of 13 bases. A multiplex PCR was run with 60 Vbeta primers and 13 Jbeta primers. Some clones are missing from TCRdb's copy, which holds only in-frame ones; the method was immunoSEQ multiplex PCR. This table has about 120,000 clones, over 65% appearing once. A word on this clone: What it binds is not known.

Material: PBMCs. The chain links TRBV28 to TRBJ1-1; TRBD1 is a possible D gene (5 bases). This receptor was identified in a middle-aged woman in good health and CMV-seropositive. CDR3 sequence: CASSYIQEPNTEAFF. DNA for the CDR3: TGTGCCAGCAGTTACATACAGGAACCGAACACTGAAGCTTTCTTT.